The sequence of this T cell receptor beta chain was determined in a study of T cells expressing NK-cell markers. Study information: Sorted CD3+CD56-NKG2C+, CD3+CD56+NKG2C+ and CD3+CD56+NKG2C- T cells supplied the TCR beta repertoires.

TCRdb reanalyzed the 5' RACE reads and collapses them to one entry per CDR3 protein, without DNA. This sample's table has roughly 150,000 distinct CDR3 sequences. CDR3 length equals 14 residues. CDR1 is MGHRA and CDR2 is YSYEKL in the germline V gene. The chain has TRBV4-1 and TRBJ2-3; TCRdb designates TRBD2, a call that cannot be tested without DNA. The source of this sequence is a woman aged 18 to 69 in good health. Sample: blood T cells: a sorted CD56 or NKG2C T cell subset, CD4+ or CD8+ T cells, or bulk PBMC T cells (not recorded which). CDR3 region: CASRAGLAGDTQYF.